The table lists the clone carrying this T cell receptor beta chain with many counts. These data originate in a study of T cells in Graves' hyperthyroidism and ophthalmopathy. Diagnoses used clinical symptoms, serum thyroxine and TRAb, thyroid ultrasound and orbital computed tomography. The CDR3 regions of TCR beta were amplified from RNA transcripts. The HTBI primer set drove a first-round RT-PCR of the TCR CDR3. TCRdb called the multiplex PCR reads again in MiXCR, with one record for every CDR3 protein. The table records more than 300,000 distinct CDR3 sequences, roughly 13% of them present only once. The CDR3 has 13 amino acids. Germline V gene sequence: CDR1 KGHSH, CDR2 LQKENI. Trimming cost V 0 bases and J 8 bases, with 10 bases left between them.

This TCR derives from a woman aged 18-29 years with Graves' hyperthyroidism. Material for sequencing was blood. J is TRBJ1-1 and V is TRBV18; D is perhaps TRBD1 (5 bases). CDR3 loop: CASSPPSREEAFF. In nucleotides, the CDR3 is TGTGCCAGCTCACCACCATCCAGGGAAGAAGCTTTCTTT.